These 15 T cell receptor beta chains were sequenced from one sample in a study of spatial heterogeneity in lung cancer (dated by TCRdb to the late 2010s). Libraries were built with 5' RACE. Reads for this sample came from a NextSeq 500. TCRdb passed the public sequencing reads through fastp at Q25 and MiXCR, retaining productive beta sequences. Entries that share a CDR3 protein sequence are merged under the most common genes and DNA. The sample table lists tens of thousands of distinct CDR3 sequences, about 14% of them with a count of one. Approximately 7% of the sample is held by the ten biggest clonotypes. The time point label of this sample denotes: sample taken at primary tumor resection. Whole RNA extracted from tumor and nontumor lung tissue, or from cryopreserved PBMC samples, was used for TCR sequencing without cell sorting. The material sequenced was PBMCs, taken at surgery. These receptors came from a male donor with early-stage non-small cell lung cancer.

This clonotype showed up just a few times. CDR3 residues: CSASRGAYGYTF. The CDR3 region has the DNA TGCAGTGCTAGTCGCGGGGCCTATGGCTACACCTTC. The chain employs TRBV20-1 and TRBJ1-2; a possible D gene is TRBD1 (5 bases). The germline V gene encodes CDR1 DFQATT and CDR2 SNEGSKA (reference sequence). This CDR3 is 12 amino acids long. The ends were cut back, 3 bases at V and 4 bases at J, with 9 bases in the middle.

This clonotype was recorded a few times. The chain is built from TRBV4-3 and TRBJ2-5; maybe TRBD2 (6 bases). Germline lookup yields CDR1 LGHNA and CDR2 YSLEER. V gave up 1 base and J gave up 2 bases, with 14 bases separating them. The CDR3 contains 16 residues. This chain's CDR3 is CASSQGYGGMQETQYF. Written as DNA, the CDR3 is TGCGCCAGCAGCCAAGGGTATGGCGGGATGCAAGAGACCCAGTACTTC.

This clonotype turned up a few times. The chain joins TRBV28 to TRBJ2-7, with D possibly matching TRBD1 (5 bases). Germline CDR1 MDHEN, CDR2 SYDVKM. Trimming removed 5 bases from V and 0 bases from J, with 14 bases in between. The CDR3 contains 15 residues. The CDR3 region is CASSAPRGFSYEQYF. The CDR3, as DNA: TGTGCCAGCAGTGCGCCAAGGGGCTTCTCCTACGAGCAGTACTTC.

The chain employs TRBV27 and TRBJ1-1; no definite D call. V shed 7 bases and J shed 6 bases, with 12 bases lying between them. From germline, CDR1 is MNHEY and CDR2 SMNVEV (reference sequence). CDR3 size: 12 residues. As DNA, the CDR3 is TGTGCCAGCATCTCCGACGGCGCTGAAGCTTTCTTT. Protein sequence: CASISDGAEAFF.

The chain couples TRBV20-1 to TRBJ2-1; D perhaps matches TRBD1 (5 bases). CDR3 length equals 14 residues. The V gene's germline CDR1 is DFQATT and CDR2 SNEGSKA (reference sequence). V was pared by 1 base and J by 2 bases, with 9 bases between. CDR3 protein: CSARGRATYNEQFF. The CDR3 DNA sequence: TGCAGTGCTAGAGGCAGGGCCACCTACAATGAGCAGTTCTTC.

The V and J genes are TRBV12-3 or TRBV12-4 and TRBJ1-2; D is unclear. This CDR3 contains 13 residues. Trimming pared 1 base from V and 2 bases from J, leaving 5 bases between. As DNA, the CDR3 is TGTGCCAGCAGTTTAGGAGGGAACTATGGCTACACCTTC. It codes for CASSLGGNYGYTF.

This chain joins TRBV18 and TRBJ2-3; D gene uncertain. Per the germline V gene, CDR1 is KGHSH and CDR2 is LQKENI. V lost 7 bases and J 5 bases, leaving 13 bases between the germline ends. This CDR3 has 13 residues. This CDR3 is CASYPSQGDTQYF. The CDR3 nucleotides are TGTGCCAGCTACCCCAGTCAAGGAGATACGCAGTATTTT. The complete variable domain, with remaining parts taken from reference TRBV18 and TRBJ2-3, reads NAGVMQNPRHLVRRRGQEARLRCSPMKGHSHVYWYRQLPEEGLKFMVYLQKENIIDESGMPKERFSAEFPKEGPSILRIQQVVRGDSAAYFCASYPSQGDTQYFGPGTRLTVL.

This clonotype was seen a handful of times. The genes are TRBV6-1 and TRBJ2-3; D not certain. V lost 2 bases, J lost 4 bases, and 13 bases lay in between. Germline loops: CDR1 MNHNS, CDR2 SASEGT. The CDR3 contains 15 residues. CDR3 loop: CASSETPGSPDTQYF. In nucleotides, the CDR3 is TGTGCCAGCAGTGAAACCCCGGGCTCGCCAGATACGCAGTATTTT.

The chain carries TRBV5-1 and TRBJ2-1; D is uncertain. The DNA end lines up better with TRBJ2-7; the J call may be wrong. Germline CDR1 is SGHRS and CDR2 is YFSETQ. The CDR3 has 15 amino acids. Written as DNA, the CDR3 is TGCGCCAGCAGCTTGGGTGGAGAATCCTACAATGAGCAGTACTTC. It encodes CASSLGGESYNEQYF.

This clonotype showed up just once. The chain combines TRBV11-2 with TRBJ2-1, with 9 bases fitting TRBD2. From germline, CDR1 is SGHAT and CDR2 FQNNGV. J lost 7 bases, V lost 5 bases, and 9 bases had no gene match. This CDR3 has 15 amino acids. In DNA, the CDR3 is TGTGCCAGCAGCCCCGGGACTAGCAGGATGAATGAGCAGTTCTTC. This gives the protein CASSPGTSRMNEQFF.

This clonotype was recorded a few times. J is TRBJ1-2 and V is TRBV3-1; D remains ambiguous. The germline V gene encodes CDR1 LGHDT and CDR2 YNNKEL (reference sequence). V lost 0 bases and J 7 bases, leaving 12 bases between the germline ends. This CDR3 has 14 amino acids. The CDR3 protein is CASSQDLGSVGYTF. As DNA, the CDR3 is TGTGCCAGCAGCCAAGATCTGGGGTCTGTTGGCTACACCTTC. The variable domain in full, with the rest retrieved from reference TRBV3-1 and TRBJ1-2, is DTAVSQTPKYLVTQMGNDKSIKCEQNLGHDTMYWYKQDSKKFLKIMFSYNNKELIINETVPNRFSPKSPDKAHLNLHINSLELGDSAVYFCASSQDLGSVGYTFGSGTRLTVV.

The chain uses TRBV30 and TRBJ1-2, with 7 bases aligning to TRBD1. The CDR3 covers 12 residues. The germline CDR1 and CDR2 sequences are GTSNPN and SVGIG (reference sequence). The CDR3 sequence is CVAGQTNYGYTF. The CDR3 nucleotides are TGTGTCGCGGGACAGACTAACTATGGCTACACCTTC. The full variable domain, with the rest looked up from reference TRBV30 and TRBJ1-2, is SQTIHQWPATLVQPVGSPLSLECTVEGTSNPNLYWYRQAAGRGLQLLFYSVGIGQISSEVPQNLSASRPQDRQFILSSKKLLLSDSGFYLCVAGQTNYGYTFGSGTRLTVV.

This clonotype was counted only a few times. This chain connects TRBV12-3 or TRBV12-4 to TRBJ2-1, with D possibly being TRBD1 (6 bases). CDR3 size: 14 residues. The V and J ends lost 8 bases and 5 bases respectively, with 16 bases between them. The chain's CDR3 is CASFVGGANNEQFF. The CDR3, as DNA: TGTGCCAGCTTTGTAGGGGGAGCCAACAATGAGCAGTTCTTC.

This clonotype was counted ten times or more. This sequence joins TRBV7-8 and TRBJ1-4; no clear D gene. Per the germline V gene, CDR1 is SGHVS and CDR2 is FQNEAQ. With 1 base removed from V and 11 bases from J, the gap between germline ends came to 11 bases. The CDR3 runs 13 residues. CDR3: CASSLGRSEKLFF. The CDR3 DNA sequence: TGTGCCAGCAGCTTAGGCCGGAGCGAGAAACTGTTTTTT.

About this clonotype itself: Mismatch with germline at one junction end may stem from a read error. The rearrangement joins TRBV5-1 to TRBJ2-3; 9 nucleotides line up with TRBD2. Germline V gives CDR1 SGHRS, CDR2 YFSETQ. The CDR3 contains 16 residues. CDR3 amino acids: CVSSLGSSGISDTQYF. Here the CDR3 DNA reads TGCGTCAGCAGCTTGGGATCTAGCGGGATTTCAGATACGCAGTATTTT.